A single sample gave rise to the 29 T cell receptor beta chains below, sequenced in a study of cytomegalovirus exposure and HLA in healthy donors. Primers for the PCR totalled 60 Vbeta and 13 Jbeta. This table comes from immunoSEQ multiplex PCR, and its TCRdb copy is limited to in-frame clones, with some not included. Among approximately 280,000 clones listed, about nine tenths were seen once. Input material: PBMCs. The source is a man in his forties in good health and CMV-seropositive.

This chain links TRBV6-5 with TRBJ1-1; the D gene is possibly TRBD1 (5 bases). Trimming took 8 bases from V and 4 from J, leaving 17 bases between them. This CDR3 comprises 14 residues. CDR1 MNHEY and CDR2 SVGAGI come from the germline V gene. The CDR3 DNA is TGTGCCAGCGCCCGGAGACAGCCTCCCACTGAAGCTTTCTTT. This translates into CASARRQPPTEAFF.

This clone was seen more than once but under ten times. The chain uses TRBV5-1 and TRBJ1-5; a weak D match, TRBD1 (5 bases). CDR1 is SGHRS and CDR2 is YFSETQ in the germline V gene. Between the trimmed V and J ends, which lost 4 bases and 7 bases, there was a span of 18 bases. This CDR3 has 15 amino acids. The chain's CDR3 is CASSEGRVEGQPQHF. CDR3 DNA sequence: TGCGCCAGCAGCGAAGGCAGGGTGGAAGGCCAGCCCCAGCATTTT.

The chain employs TRBV9 and TRBJ2-1; 8 bases fit TRBD1. The CDR3 spans 15 residues. The V segment lost 4 bases and the J segment 5 bases; nucleotides outside the gene matches: 8. Germline CDR1 reads SGDLS; CDR2 reads YYNGEE. The CDR3 loop reads CASSTTGGLNNEQFF. DNA of the CDR3: TGTGCCAGCAGCACTACAGGGGGTTTGAACAATGAGCAGTTCTTC.

This chain joins TRBV2 and TRBJ1-5, with D perhaps TRBD1 (5 bases). Germline V lookup: CDR1 SNHLY, CDR2 FYNNEI. CDR3 size: 15 residues. V dropped 5 bases and J dropped 5 bases, with 16 bases sitting between them. Here the CDR3 DNA reads TGTGCCAGCAGTACTTACAGGTCATCAGATCAGCCCCAGCATTTT. Translation gives CASSTYRSSDQPQHF. Together with reference TRBV2 and TRBJ1-5, the CDR3 gives the full variable domain: EPEVTQTPSHQVTQMGQEVILRCVPISNHLYFYWYRQILGQKVEFLVSFYNNEISEKSEIFDDQFSVERPDGSNFTLKIRSTKLEDSAMYFCASSTYRSSDQPQHFGDGTRLSIL.

This clone was seen a few times. V and J are TRBV19 and TRBJ1-2; tentatively, D is TRBD1 (5 bases). Trimming pared 8 bases from V and 8 bases from J, leaving 12 bases between. From germline, CDR1 is LNHDA and CDR2 SQIVND (reference sequence). The CDR3 is made up of 11 amino acids. The CDR3 reads CASGDSSGYTF. The CDR3, as DNA: TGTGCCAGTGGAGACAGCTCCGGCTACACCTTC.

This chain joins TRBV7-6 and TRBJ1-2; 7 nucleotides align to TRBD1. The V gene end was trimmed by 5 bases and the J gene end by 4 bases; junction bases not matched to a gene: 7. The CDR3 runs to 14 residues. Germline CDR1 reads SGHVS; CDR2 reads FNYEAQ. CDR3 region: CASSPNTGAYGYTF. The CDR3 region has the DNA TGTGCCAGCAGCCCGAATACAGGGGCCTATGGCTACACCTTC.

This chain links TRBV21-1 with TRBJ1-4; whether TRBD1, the table's D call, matches the DNA was not checked. TRBV21-1 is annotated as a pseudogene. The CDR3 runs 17 residues. DNA for the CDR3: TGTGCCAGCAGCAAAGAACCACGACAGGGGGCAGGGGAAAAACTGTTTTTT. As protein: CASSKEPRQGAGEKLFF.

The rearrangement uses TRBV5-1 and TRBJ1-2; D gene uncertain. Germline-derived CDR1 and CDR2 are SGHRS and YFSETQ. Trimming shortened V by 1 base and J by 8 bases, and 12 bases separated the two germline ends. The CDR3 contains 13 residues. As DNA, the CDR3 is TGCGCCAGCAGCTTGACCGCGCCGGAGGGCTACACCTTC. Translation: CASSLTAPEGYTF.

The chain is built from TRBV28 and TRBJ2-6, with TRBD1 as a possible D gene (6 bases). Germline CDR1 and CDR2: MDHEN and SYDVKM. With 7 bases removed from V and 2 bases from J, the gap between germline ends came to 21 bases. The length of the CDR3 is 18 residues. DNA for the CDR3: TGTGCCAGCACTACGACAGGTCTCACCCCCCCTGGGGCCAACGTCCTGACTTTC. This translates into CASTTTGLTPPGANVLTF. The whole variable domain, filled in from reference TRBV28 and TRBJ2-6, reads DVKVTQSSRYLVKRTGEKVFLECVQDMDHENMFWYRQDPGLGLRLIYFSYDVKMKEKGDIPEGYSVSREKKERFSLILESASTNQTSMYLCASTTTGLTPPGANVLTFGAGSRLTVL.

V and J are TRBV29-1 and TRBJ1-2; TRBD1 might be the D (5 bases). Trimming removed 2 bases at V and 4 bases at J, with 14 bases between. Germline-derived CDR1 and CDR2 are SQVTM and ANQGSEA. The CDR3 runs 14 residues. CDR3 residues: CSVESKTEFYGYTF. For the CDR3, the DNA is TGCAGCGTTGAATCTAAGACAGAATTCTATGGCTACACCTTC.

This clone was detected only once. This chain uses TRBV27 with TRBJ1-5, with D possibly matching TRBD1 (5 bases). The CDR3 loop spans 14 amino acids. V gave up 2 bases and J gave up 9 bases, with 14 bases separating them. Germline-derived CDR1 and CDR2 are MNHEY and SMNVEV (reference sequence). The CDR3 loop reads CASSLQGPIGPQHF. CDR3 sequence (DNA): TGTGCCAGCAGTTTACAGGGCCCAATCGGGCCCCAGCATTTT.

The chain is built from TRBV6-5 and TRBJ2-2; TRBD2 is a possible D gene (5 bases). Between the trimmed V and J ends, which lost 0 bases and 5 bases, there was a span of 13 bases. The length of the CDR3 is 16 residues. Germline-derived CDR1 and CDR2 are MNHEY and SVGAGI. This CDR3 is CASSYSIGGGTGELFF. Written as DNA, the CDR3 is TGTGCCAGCAGTTACTCGATTGGAGGAGGTACCGGGGAGCTGTTTTTT.

This sequence joins TRBV6-5 and TRBJ1-5; 9 nucleotides line up with TRBD1. The germline V gene has CDR1 MNHEY and CDR2 SVGAGI. J gave up 2 bases and V 6 bases, and 5 bases lay outside the gene matches. This CDR3 is built from 15 residues. Written as DNA, the CDR3 is TGTGCCAGCAGACCACAGGGGGCTCGCAATCAGCCCCAGCATTTT. Amino acids: CASRPQGARNQPQHF.

This chain links TRBV9 with TRBJ2-1; perhaps TRBD1 as D (6 bases). CDR3 size: 12 residues. Germline assignment: CDR1 SGDLS and CDR2 YYNGEE. V shed 4 bases and J shed 10 bases, with 12 bases lying between them. CDR3: CASSLQGPEQFF. Written as DNA, the CDR3 is TGTGCCAGCAGCTTACAGGGCCCCGAGCAGTTCTTC.

The V gene is TRBV2, the J gene TRBJ2-3; unclear D gene. Trimming stripped 4 bases from V and 0 bases from J, with 8 bases between. CDR1 SNHLY and CDR2 FYNNEI come from the germline V gene. The CDR3 is 14 amino acids. The CDR3: CASSVLTSTDTQYF. The CDR3 nucleotides read TGTGCCAGCAGTGTGCTAACTAGCACAGATACGCAGTATTTT.

The chain employs TRBV4-2 and TRBJ2-2, with 12 bases identical to TRBD2. Germline V CDR1 and CDR2: LGHNA, YNFKEQ. The CDR3 has 15 amino acids. V dropped 5 bases and J dropped 5; count of bases not matched to a gene: 3. CDR3 coding DNA: TGTGCCAGCAGCACTGGACTAGCGGGGACCGGGGAGCTGTTTTTT. Translating it yields CASSTGLAGTGELFF.

The chain combines TRBV18 with TRBJ1-2, with D unresolved. Between the trimmed V and J ends, which lost 2 bases and 5 bases, there was a span of 9 bases. The CDR3 is 13 amino acids. Germline assignment: CDR1 KGHSH and CDR2 LQKENI. CDR3 amino acids: CASSPNGAYGYTF. CDR3 sequence (DNA): TGTGCCAGCTCACCAAACGGAGCATATGGCTACACCTTC.

The rearrangement links TRBV19 to TRBJ2-7, with D possibly being TRBD1 (10 bases). Trimming shortened V by 7 bases and J by 3 bases, and 19 bases separated the two germline ends. Germline V lookup: CDR1 LNHDA, CDR2 SQIVND (reference sequence). This CDR3 comprises 15 residues. The CDR3, as DNA: TGTGCCAGTACCGCTAGCGGGGACAGGGGCTACGAGCAGTACTTC. Translation: CASTASGDRGYEQYF.

J is TRBJ2-5 and V is TRBV28, with D possibly matching TRBD1 (6 bases). V was trimmed by 3 bases and J by 7 bases, leaving 21 bases between them. The CDR3 runs 16 residues. The germline gives CDR1 MDHEN, CDR2 SYDVKM. CDR3: CASSFTRGRGILTQYF. For the CDR3, the DNA is TGTGCCAGCAGTTTTACAAGGGGCAGGGGAATTTTGACCCAGTACTTC.

J is TRBJ2-5 and V is TRBV6-5; 14 bases are shared with TRBD2. Germline trimming cut 4 bases from V and 4 bases from J; bases unmatched to any gene: 2. The CDR3 loop spans 15 amino acids. Germline V lookup: CDR1 MNHEY, CDR2 SVGAGI. In DNA, the CDR3 is TGTGCCAGCAGTTCCGGACTAGCGGGAGGAGAGACCCAGTACTTC. Translation gives CASSSGLAGGETQYF.

This sequence joins TRBV19 and TRBJ1-2; D gene unclear. Trimming cost V 1 base and J 2 bases, with 5 bases left between them. The CDR3 has 13 residues. In germline, CDR1 is LNHDA, CDR2 SQIVND (reference sequence). CDR3 coding DNA: TGTGCCAGTAGTATAGGCGGCAACTATGGCTACACCTTC. This gives the protein CASSIGGNYGYTF.

This chain links TRBV28 with TRBJ1-2; 9 bases are shared with TRBD1. After removal of 2 bases from V and 2 bases from J, the junction contained 6 bases not matched to a gene. Germline lookup yields CDR1 MDHEN and CDR2 SYDVKM. There are 16 residues in the CDR3. CDR3 in DNA: TGTGCCAGCAGTTTAACACCCGGGACAGGGAACTATGGCTACACCTTC. This sequence encodes CASSLTPGTGNYGYTF.

The V gene is TRBV2, the J gene TRBJ2-2; D is uncertain. This CDR3 comprises 13 residues. V lost 6 bases and J lost 1, with 6 bases in between. Germline loops: CDR1 SNHLY, CDR2 FYNNEI. For the CDR3, the DNA is TGTGCCAGCAGCCTTAAGAACACCGGGGAGCTGTTTTTT. Translated, it gives CASSLKNTGELFF.

This chain connects TRBV11-2 to TRBJ2-1; D gene ambiguous. The germline gives CDR1 SGHAT, CDR2 FQNNGV. The ends were cut back, 5 bases at V and 6 bases at J, with 11 bases in the middle. This CDR3 region has 13 residues. CDR3 sequence reads: CASSPGLPNEQFF. For the CDR3, the DNA is TGTGCCAGCAGCCCGGGTCTCCCCAATGAGCAGTTCTTC.

The CDR3 sequence: CASSGGDRGSGANVLTF. The CDR3 nucleotides read TGTGCCAGCAGCGGCGGGGACAGGGGCTCTGGGGCCAACGTCCTGACTTTC. V usage is TRBV9 and J usage is TRBJ2-6; 10 bases align to TRBD1. This CDR3 comprises 17 residues. Germline CDR1 reads SGDLS; CDR2 reads YYNGEE. V trimming: 3 bases; J trimming: 0 bases; junction bases outside the gene matches: 3.

The V and J genes are TRBV4-1 and TRBJ2-7; TRBD1 might be the D (5 bases). CDR1 MGHRA and CDR2 YSYEKL come from the germline V gene. The CDR3 totals 16 residues. V lost 1 base to trimming and J lost 9 bases, with 22 bases between them. The CDR3 sequence: CASSQGPLDNSLGQYF. The CDR3 bases are TGCGCCAGCAGCCAAGGCCCCCTGGACAATTCACTCGGGCAGTACTTC.

In nucleotides, the CDR3 is TGTGCCAGCAGTCCAGGGGACAGATTTGAAAAACTGTTTTTT. Translation gives CASSPGDRFEKLFF. The chain joins TRBV28 to TRBJ1-4; 7 bases are a match to TRBD1. Unmatched junction bases numbered 7, after V lost 5 bases and J lost 7 bases. Germline lookup yields CDR1 MDHEN and CDR2 SYDVKM. This CDR3 contains 14 residues.

This sequence joins TRBV7-2 and TRBJ2-1, with 9 bases aligning to TRBD2. Germline CDR1 reads SGHTA; CDR2 reads FQGNSA. CDR3 length: 17 residues. The V and J ends lost 2 bases and 5 bases, in that order; junction bases with no gene match: 10. CDR3 sequence reads: CASSLMGRTSVNNEQFF. The CDR3 bases are TGTGCCAGCAGCTTAATGGGCCGGACTAGCGTAAACAATGAGCAGTTCTTC.

This chain links TRBV7-2 with TRBJ2-7, with 9 nucleotides matching TRBD1. This CDR3 spans 15 amino acids. Germline assignment: CDR1 SGHTA and CDR2 FQGNSA. The V segment lost 5 bases and the J segment 1 base; nucleotides outside the gene matches: 6. CDR3 protein: CASSPGTGYSYEQYF. CDR3 bases: TGTGCCAGCAGCCCAGGGACAGGGTATTCCTACGAGCAGTACTTC.